This TCR beta chain originates from a study of technical replicates of blood from a handful of donors. CDR1 and CDR2 from the germline V gene are SGHTA and FQGNSA. The CDR3 extends over 14 amino acids. V dropped 4 bases and J dropped 8; count of bases not matched to a gene: 6. Generated by immunoSEQ multiplex PCR, the TCRdb table keeps only in-frame clones and is missing some. Of around 72,000 clones listed, roughly nine tenths are singletons. This sequence was found in a human donor in good health. The gene calls are TRBV7-2 and TRBJ1-2; TRBD1 matches 11 bases. Source material: T cells isolated from PBMCs. Written as DNA, the CDR3 is TGTGCCAGCAGCTCCGGGGGACAGGGGGGAGGCTACACCTTC. It is translated as CASSSGGQGGGYTF. Supplemented by reference TRBV7-2 and TRBJ1-2, the full variable domain reads GAGVSQSPSNKVTEKGKDVELRCDPISGHTALYWYRQSLGQGLEFLIYFQGNSAPDKSGLPSDRFSAERTGGSVSTLTIQRTQQEDSAVYLCASSSGGQGGGYTFGSGTRLTVV.